This record looks at one T cell receptor (beta chain) sequence and its context. The target antigen is unknown. This sample is drawn from a study of cytomegalovirus exposure and HLA in healthy donors. About the study: Unique TCR beta sequences numbering approximately 120 million came from 150 million to 200 million T cells in an earlier analysis. Study observations and caveats: Later work found most CMV-associated TCR beta chains apparently HLA-restricted. Later, an analysis found that common viral pathogens appeared to be linked with several of the most significant clusters.

CDR3 size: 13 residues. Trimming cost V 6 bases and J 3 bases, with 8 bases left between them. Germline V CDR1 and CDR2: LNHDA, SQIVND (reference sequence). Primers included in the PCR were 60 Vbeta and 13 Jbeta primers. Some clones are missing from TCRdb's copy, which holds only in-frame ones; the method was immunoSEQ multiplex PCR. The sample records about 150,000 clones, 61% being singletons. Healthy individuals who donated bone marrow served as the donors. Sample: PBMCs. V is TRBV19 and J is TRBJ1-4, with D unclear. The TCR sequence derives from a male donor in good health and CMV-seronegative. The CDR3 loop is CASRSEPNEKLFF. The CDR3 bases are TGTGCCAGTAGGAGCGAGCCTAATGAAAAACTGTTTTTT.